The 16 T cell receptor beta chains listed next were all sequenced from one sample in a study of T-cell memory formation after mild COVID-19. TCRdb recomputed calls from the 5' RACE reads with MiXCR, one row per CDR3 protein. The table records about 290,000 distinct CDR3 sequences, roughly 15% of them present only once. The specimen sequenced was PBMCs or a T cell subset sorted from them (not recorded which). These receptors all stem from a young man who had mild COVID-19 (a few samples of this study predate the infection). Cell type and time point are not known.

This clonotype has ten or more counts. The V call is TRBV6-2 or TRBV6-3, the J call TRBJ2-5, with D unclear. Germline V CDR1 and CDR2: MNHEY, SVGEGT. The germline V and J ends were trimmed by 3 bases and 2 bases, with 7 bases remaining between them. The CDR3 is 13 residues long. DNA for the CDR3: TGTGCCAGCAGTTATAGGCGGCAAGAGACCCAGTACTTC. As protein: CASSYRRQETQYF.

The chain uses TRBV6-2 or TRBV6-3 and TRBJ1-2; unclear D gene. The V end lost 2 bases, the J end lost 4 bases, and 14 bases lay between the germline ends. Germline-derived CDR1 and CDR2 are MNHEY and SVGEGT. The CDR3 covers 15 residues. CDR3 loop: CASSYMSAVLYGYTF. For the CDR3, the DNA is TGTGCCAGCAGTTACATGTCTGCAGTCCTCTATGGCTACACCTTC.

In this sample, this clonotype turned up many times. V is TRBV5-4 and J is TRBJ2-7, with D perhaps TRBD1 (6 bases). From germline, CDR1 is SGHNT and CDR2 YYREEE (reference sequence). Deletions cut 4 bases from V and 3 bases from J, with 14 bases between. The CDR3 loop spans 14 amino acids. The DNA of the CDR3 is TGTGCCAGCAGCCTGGGCCTACAGGGCTACGAGCAGTACTTC. It translates to CASSLGLQGYEQYF.

This clonotype was picked up many times. V is TRBV6-4 and J is TRBJ2-2; 9 nucleotides match TRBD1. This CDR3 is built from 13 residues. V dropped 8 bases and J dropped 3; count of bases not matched to a gene: 1. CDR1 MRHNA and CDR2 SNTAGT come from the germline V gene. The CDR3 nucleotides read TGTGCCAGCCGGGACAGGGACACCGGGGAGCTGTTTTTT. Protein product: CASRDRDTGELFF.

This clonotype was detected only a few times. V and J are TRBV4-2 and TRBJ2-2, with D uncertain. The germline gives CDR1 LGHNA, CDR2 YNFKEQ. V was shortened by 4 bases and J by 0 bases, with 12 bases between the two germline ends. The CDR3 is 16 residues long. The CDR3 DNA follows: TGTGCCAGCAGCCTCCATGTGGGGTCGAACACCGGGGAGCTGTTTTTT. It is translated as CASSLHVGSNTGELFF.

J is TRBJ2-3 and V is TRBV29-1; TRBD2 aligns across 9 bases. CDR1 and CDR2 (germline): SQVTM, ANQGSEA. V gave up 8 bases and J gave up 3 bases; unmatched junction bases: 15. This CDR3 region has 16 residues. The CDR3 bases are TGCAGCTTTGTCCGGGCGGGGGGGCCGAAAACAGATACGCAGTATTTT. Protein product: CSFVRAGGPKTDTQYF.

The CDR3 nucleotides are TGTGCCAGCAGTCCACGCCCTCACAAGACGAACACCGGGGAGCTGTTTTTT. Translated, it gives CASSPRPHKTNTGELFF. The chain recombines TRBV6-2 or TRBV6-3 with TRBJ2-2, with D unclear. Germline CDR1 MNHEY, CDR2 SVGEGT. The CDR3 spans 17 residues. V was trimmed by 5 bases and J by 0 bases, leaving 16 bases between them.

The rearrangement joins TRBV7-9 to TRBJ2-7, with D possibly being TRBD1 or TRBD2 (6 bases each). The V gene's germline CDR1 is SEHNR and CDR2 FQNEAQ (reference sequence). The CDR3 is 12 amino acids. V lost 5 bases and J lost 7, with 12 bases in between. In nucleotides, the CDR3 is TGTGCCAGCAGCGCGGGACACCCTGAGCAGTACTTC. Translation: CASSAGHPEQYF.

This clonotype showed up just a few times. The chain couples TRBV5-5 to TRBJ2-7, with 9 bases matching TRBD1. The V and J ends lost 6 bases and 1 base, in that order; junction bases with no gene match: 11. Germline values: CDR1 SGHKS, CDR2 YYEKEE (reference sequence). The CDR3 consists of 16 residues. The CDR3 loop is CASTPPQGAESYEQYV. For the CDR3, the DNA is TGTGCCAGCACCCCGCCACAGGGGGCAGAGTCCTACGAGCAGTACGTC.

This clonotype showed up just a few times. V usage is TRBV7-3 and J usage is TRBJ2-3; 10 bases are a match to TRBD1. With 4 bases clipped from V and 0 bases from J, the junction kept 1 base outside the gene matches. The germline gives CDR1 SGHTA, CDR2 FQGTGA. The CDR3 totals 15 residues. CDR3 bases: TGTGCCAGCAGCTCGGGACAGGGGAGCACAGATACGCAGTATTTT. This sequence encodes CASSSGQGSTDTQYF.

The chain combines TRBV18 with TRBJ1-2; possible D gene TRBD1, 6 bases. The V and J ends lost 4 bases and 6 bases respectively, with 12 bases between them. CDR3 length equals 13 residues. Germline values: CDR1 KGHSH, CDR2 LQKENI. CDR3 in DNA: TGTGCCAGCTCACGTGGACAGAGTGATGGCTACACCTTC. Translated, it gives CASSRGQSDGYTF.

This clonotype has ten or more counts. The gene calls are TRBV5-8 and TRBJ1-1; TRBD1 aligns across 7 bases. This CDR3 region has 14 residues. The V gene's germline CDR1 is SGHTS and CDR2 YDEGEE. The ends lost 3 bases at V and 3 bases at J; junction bases unmatched: 5. The CDR3 nucleotides are TGTGCCAGCAGCTCAGGGGGTGGGGACACTGAAGCTTTCTTT. Protein product: CASSSGGGDTEAFF. The entire variable domain, with the rest obtained from reference TRBV5-8 and TRBJ1-1, is as follows: EAGVTQSPTHLIKTRGQQATLRCSPISGHTSVYWYQQALGLGLQFLLWYDEGEERNRGNFPPRFSGRQFPNYSSELNVNALELEDSALYLCASSSGGGDTEAFFGQGTRLTVV.

This clonotype occurred a few times. The chain couples TRBV24-1 to TRBJ2-3; D is uncertain. The CDR3 sequence is 14 residues long. Germline-derived CDR1 and CDR2 are KGHDR and SFDVKD. The V gene lost 4 bases and the J gene lost 2 bases, with 9 bases spanning the gap. CDR3 DNA: TGTGCCACCAGTGAAGGTAGAAACACAGATACGCAGTATTTT. This sequence encodes CATSEGRNTDTQYF.

The rearrangement links TRBV4-1 to TRBJ2-5; TRBD1 matches 7 bases. The CDR3 spans 18 residues. V dropped 0 bases and J dropped 4; count of bases not matched to a gene: 14. Germline V CDR1 and CDR2: MGHRA, YSYEKL. The CDR3 loop reads CASSQEATGLRTAETQYF. The CDR3 DNA reads as TGCGCCAGCAGCCAAGAAGCGACAGGGTTACGGACTGCAGAGACCCAGTACTTC.

This clonotype was counted at least ten times. The chain combines TRBV12-3 or TRBV12-4 with TRBJ2-1; D gene uncertain. This CDR3 is built from 11 residues. Trimming stripped 6 bases from V and 6 bases from J, with 6 bases between. The CDR3 region has the DNA TGTGCCAGCAGCTTGGGCAATGAGCAGTTCTTC. Protein: CASSLGNEQFF.

The rearrangement uses TRBV4-2 and TRBJ2-1; the D gene could be TRBD1 or TRBD2 (6 bases each). Germline CDR1 and CDR2: LGHNA and YNFKEQ. The V end was cut by 1 base, the J end by 0 bases, with 10 bases between. The CDR3 runs to 16 residues. The CDR3 sequence: CASSQGGGSSYNEQFF. The CDR3 DNA sequence: TGTGCCAGCAGCCAAGGAGGGGGGAGCTCCTACAATGAGCAGTTCTTC.